This T cell receptor (beta chain) was obtained from a study of blood T cells in healthy people across ages. The study's findings and limits: The fall in TCR beta diversity per million T cells was roughly linear with age.

Combining a sample-barcoded 5' primer with a J-beta primer mix, a second PCR ran for about 7 to 11 cycles. TCRdb reanalysed the 5' RACE reads using MiXCR and keeps one entry per CDR3 protein. The sample has some 900,000 distinct CDR3 sequences, roughly 48% seen once. With V trimmed by 3 bases and J by 6 bases, 7 bases remained unmatched. The CDR3 contains 16 residues. Germline V gene lookup returns CDR1 SGHTA and CDR2 FQGNSA. This clonotype was seen repeatedly, ten times or more. Its antigen remains unknown. Sequencing was carried out using blood. This TCR came from a man aged 30 to 45 in good health. The rearrangement joins TRBV7-2 to TRBJ2-1, with 11 bases identical to TRBD1. The CDR3 loop reads CASSFWTGGGGNEQFF. The CDR3 DNA follows: TGTGCCAGCAGCTTTTGGACAGGGGGCGGCGGCAATGAGCAGTTCTTC.